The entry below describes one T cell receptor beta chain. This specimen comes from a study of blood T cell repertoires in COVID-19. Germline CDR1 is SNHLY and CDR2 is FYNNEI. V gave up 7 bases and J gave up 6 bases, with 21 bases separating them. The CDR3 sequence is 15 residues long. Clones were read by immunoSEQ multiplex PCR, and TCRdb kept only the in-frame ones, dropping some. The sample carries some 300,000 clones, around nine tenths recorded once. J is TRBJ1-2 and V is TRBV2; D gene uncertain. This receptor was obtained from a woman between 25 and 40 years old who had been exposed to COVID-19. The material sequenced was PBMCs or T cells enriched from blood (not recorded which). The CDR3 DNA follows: TGTGCCAGCACCCTGCTTCGGGAGGGTCTCCATGGCTACACCTTC. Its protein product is CASTLLREGLHGYTF.